The 27 T cell receptor beta chains listed next were all sequenced from one sample in a study of cytomegalovirus exposure and HLA in healthy donors (dated by TCRdb to 2015 to 2018). The method was the immunoSEQ multiplex PCR assay. A mixture of 60 forward primers for TCR Vbeta segments and 13 reverse primers for TCR Jbeta segments was used in the multiplex PCR. Not all clones reach the TCRdb copy of this immuneACCESS table, which keeps in-frame sequences only. Checked studies attribute under half of the gap to unresolved V genes and leave the rest unexplained. The sample table lists 200,000 to 250,000 clones, less than 85% of them with a count of one. Clones ranked in the top ten supply 0.2% to 0.25% of the sample. The sequencing input was PBMCs. The receptor source for this set is a girl between 2 and 10 years old in good health and CMV-seronegative.

The table lists this clone with a few counts. Here the CDR3 reads CASSLGLAGGNEQFF. The CDR3 DNA reads TGTGCCAGCAGCCTGGGACTAGCGGGCGGGAATGAGCAGTTCTTC. The chain couples TRBV11-3 to TRBJ2-1, with 12 bases aligning to TRBD2. Unmatched junction bases numbered 6, after V lost 5 bases and J lost 7 bases. This CDR3 region has 15 residues. Germline V lookup: CDR1 SGHNT, CDR2 YENEEA.

V is TRBV19 and J is TRBJ1-1, with 9 bases lining up with TRBD1. The V and J ends lost 6 bases and 5 bases, in that order; junction bases with no gene match: 7. The CDR3 spans 14 residues. The germline V gene has CDR1 LNHDA and CDR2 SQIVND (reference sequence). In DNA, the CDR3 is TGTGCCAGTAGACATGACAGGGGGGGAACTGAAGCTTTCTTT. Translated: CASRHDRGGTEAFF.

This chain links TRBV4-1 with TRBJ2-7; 8 bases agree with TRBD1. CDR1 and CDR2 (germline): MGHRA, YSYEKL. V dropped 3 bases and J dropped 4; count of bases not matched to a gene: 17. The CDR3 totals 18 residues. The CDR3: CASSQQTVTTGVGYEQYF. In DNA, the CDR3 is TGCGCCAGCAGCCAGCAGACCGTTACGACAGGGGTGGGGTACGAGCAGTACTTC.

The chain is built from TRBV19 and TRBJ1-3, with a tentative D call TRBD1 (6 bases). The CDR3 runs to 17 residues. Between the trimmed V and J ends, which lost 1 base and 1 base, there was a span of 14 bases. Germline CDR1 reads LNHDA; CDR2 reads SQIVND (reference sequence). The CDR3 DNA reads as TGTGCCAGTAGTATAGGCCGATCACAGGGATCTGGAAACACCATATATTTT. Protein product: CASSIGRSQGSGNTIYF.

This clone has more than one count but fewer than ten. The rearrangement links TRBV5-4 to TRBJ1-2; perhaps TRBD1 as D (6 bases). Germline V gene lookup returns CDR1 SGHNT and CDR2 YYREEE (reference sequence). The CDR3 contains 15 residues. V was shortened by 5 bases and J by 9 bases, with 23 bases between the two germline ends. The CDR3 DNA follows: TGTGCCAGCAGAATACGAACTAGGGGGGGGGTTCGCTACACCTTC. Its translation is CASRIRTRGGVRYTF.

The CDR3 reads CASSFSYEQYF. The CDR3 nucleotides are TGTGCCAGCAGCTTCTCCTACGAGCAGTACTTC. The rearrangement joins TRBV2 to TRBJ2-7; D is unclear. The germline V gene encodes CDR1 SNHLY and CDR2 FYNNEI. CDR3 length equals 11 residues. V lost 6 bases to trimming and J lost 0 bases, with 3 bases between them.

The CDR3 coding sequence is TGTGCCAGCAGCCAATTACAAGTGGCCACTGAAGCTTTCTTT. This translates into CASSQLQVATEAFF. The chain links TRBV14 to TRBJ1-1; no reliable D call. The CDR3 has 14 residues. The V end lost 2 bases, the J end lost 4 bases, and 11 bases lay between the germline ends. Per germline, CDR1 SGHDN and CDR2 FVKESK.

The chain recombines TRBV27 with TRBJ2-3, with 10 bases matching TRBD2. The germline gives CDR1 MNHEY, CDR2 SMNVEV (reference sequence). The ends lost 6 bases at V and 10 bases at J; junction bases unmatched: 13. The CDR3 has 15 amino acids. The CDR3 reads CASRPLAGEINSQYF. In DNA form, the CDR3 reads TGTGCCAGCAGACCTCTAGCGGGAGAAATAAACTCGCAGTATTTT.

The CDR3: CASKVLAGGSNEQFF. The CDR3 bases are TGTGCCAGTAAAGTACTAGCGGGGGGGTCGAATGAGCAGTTCTTC. The gene calls are TRBV19 and TRBJ2-1, with 13 bases lining up with TRBD2. V shed 7 bases, J shed 7 bases, and the junction held 7 bases outside the gene matches. The CDR3 has 15 amino acids. The germline CDR1 and CDR2 sequences are LNHDA and SQIVND (reference sequence).

V gene TRBV21-1 combines with J gene TRBJ2-3; the D call in the table, TRBD2, was not verified against the DNA. TRBV21-1 is given as a pseudogene. This CDR3 region has 18 residues. The CDR3 spells CASIRGTSGGSSTDTQYF. In nucleotides, the CDR3 is TGTGCCAGTATCAGAGGGACTAGCGGGGGATCTAGCACAGATACGCAGTATTTT.

This clone was observed a single time. A read error may produce the germline difference seen at one junction end. The V call is TRBV4-1, the J call TRBJ1-1, with a tentative D call TRBD1 (5 bases). Germline V gene lookup returns CDR1 MGHRA and CDR2 YSYEKL. This CDR3 is 15 amino acids long. The CDR3 loop reads CASSKEATVNTEAFF. In DNA form, the CDR3 reads TGCGCCAGCAGCAAAGAAGCGACAGTGAACACTGAAGCTTTCTTT.

The sample holds a few counts of this clone. V is TRBV6-5 and J is TRBJ1-5; the D gene is possibly TRBD1 (5 bases). Trimming pared 0 bases from V and 7 bases from J, leaving 13 bases between. CDR1 and CDR2 from the germline V gene are MNHEY and SVGAGI. The CDR3 sequence is 15 residues long. The CDR3 loop is CASSYSISGDQPQHF. The CDR3 nucleotides are TGTGCCAGCAGTTACTCGATATCGGGGGACCAGCCCCAGCATTTT.

The J gene is TRBJ1-3, the V gene TRBV7-6; TRBD1 matches 10 bases. In germline, CDR1 is SGHVS, CDR2 FNYEAQ. V shed 2 bases and J 4 bases; nucleotides not matched to a gene: 8. The CDR3 consists of 17 residues. The CDR3 bases are TGTGCCAGCAGCTTAAATAAGGGACAGGGGTCCGGAAACACCATATATTTT. Protein sequence: CASSLNKGQGSGNTIYF.

This chain links TRBV6-1 with TRBJ1-1; 7 bases match TRBD1. CDR1 and CDR2 from the germline V gene are MNHNS and SASEGT. The CDR3 loop spans 14 amino acids. The J segment lost 0 bases and the V segment lost 7 bases, leaving 5 bases of the junction unmatched. The CDR3 region is CASTKGGLNTEAFF. CDR3 DNA: TGTGCCAGCACTAAAGGGGGCTTGAACACTGAAGCTTTCTTT.

V is TRBV15 and J is TRBJ2-7, with TRBD1 matching over 7 bases. This CDR3 has 16 amino acids. Germline lookup yields CDR1 LNHNV and CDR2 YYDKDF (reference sequence). The trim removed 3 bases at V and 2 bases at J, leaving 10 bases unmatched. CDR3 loop: CATSRLTGTDPYEQYF. The CDR3 bases are TGTGCCACCAGCAGGTTAACCGGGACAGATCCCTACGAGCAGTACTTC.

The chain carries TRBV5-1 and TRBJ2-2; no firm D call. This CDR3 has 13 amino acids. Germline V lookup: CDR1 SGHRS, CDR2 YFSETQ. V dropped 3 bases and J dropped 3 bases, with 6 bases sitting between them. In nucleotides, the CDR3 is TGCGCCAGCAGCTCCAGCGACACCGGGGAGCTGTTTTTT. Its translation is CASSSSDTGELFF.

This clone has more than one count but fewer than ten. The V gene is TRBV27, the J gene TRBJ1-1; TRBD1 agrees at 7 bases. Germline V gene sequence: CDR1 MNHEY, CDR2 SMNVEV (reference sequence). The CDR3 runs to 16 residues. V lost 4 bases to trimming and J lost 1 base; unmatched junction nucleotides: 9. The CDR3: CASSSDREFGNTEAFF. CDR3 DNA: TGTGCCAGCAGTTCAGACAGGGAGTTTGGGAACACTGAAGCTTTCTTT.

This chain uses TRBV27 with TRBJ2-5; 8 bases line up with TRBD2. The CDR3 loop spans 15 amino acids. Germline V gene sequence: CDR1 MNHEY, CDR2 SMNVEV (reference sequence). The V and J ends lost 1 base and 1 base, in that order; junction bases with no gene match: 2. For the CDR3, the DNA is TGTGCCAGCAGTTTATTGCTAGCGGGCCAAGAGACCCAGTACTTC. It specifies CASSLLLAGQETQYF.

V and J are TRBV6-6 and TRBJ1-5; no firm D call. The V end was cut by 2 bases, the J end by 2 bases, with 13 bases between. The CDR3 runs 16 residues. CDR1 is MNHNY, CDR2 SVGAGI, per germline (reference sequence). The CDR3 sequence is CASSYIQSRRNQPQHF. CDR3 nucleotide sequence: TGTGCCAGCAGTTACATACAGTCCCGCCGCAATCAGCCCCAGCATTTT.

This clone appeared once. The rearrangement uses TRBV30 and TRBJ2-7; the match to TRBD2 covers 7 bases. The V segment lost 5 bases and the J segment 6 bases; nucleotides outside the gene matches: 10. The CDR3 runs 13 residues. Germline V gene data show CDR1 as GTSNPN and CDR2 as SVGIG (reference sequence). The CDR3 spells CAWAVTSFSEQYF. The CDR3 DNA follows: TGTGCCTGGGCGGTGACTAGCTTCAGCGAGCAGTACTTC.

Comments on this clone: An end of the junction differs from the germline gene, which may be a read error. This sequence joins TRBV7-9 and TRBJ2-3; 8 positions agree with TRBD1. This CDR3 region has 14 residues. Germline V CDR1 and CDR2: SEHNR, FQNEAQ (reference sequence). CDR3 sequence reads: CSSRTGLQRDPQYF. The DNA for the CDR3 is TGTTCCAGCAGGACAGGGCTCCAAAGGGATCCGCAGTATTTT.

V gene TRBV7-8 combines with J gene TRBJ2-3; 9 bases fit TRBD1. The CDR3 sequence is 16 residues long. Germline CDR1 reads SGHVS; CDR2 reads FQNEAQ. V trimming: 4 bases; J trimming: 0 bases; junction bases outside the gene matches: 5. DNA for the CDR3: TGTGCCAGCAGCTCGACAGGGGGAAGAAGCACAGATACGCAGTATTTT. Protein: CASSSTGGRSTDTQYF.

The chain links TRBV14 to TRBJ2-3; 7 bases align to TRBD1. The germline CDR1 and CDR2 sequences are SGHDN and FVKESK. CDR3 size: 14 residues. V was pared by 5 bases and J by 7 bases, with 9 bases of the junction left unmatched. In DNA form, the CDR3 reads TGTGCCAGCAGCACAATAACAGGGGTGAATACGCAGTATTTT. Translated: CASSTITGVNTQYF. The full variable domain, with the rest looked up from reference TRBV14 and TRBJ2-3, is EAGVTQFPSHSVIEKGQTVTLRCDPISGHDNLYWYRRVMGKEIKFLLHFVKESKQDESGMPNNRFLAERTGGTYSTLKVQPAELEDSGVYFCASSTITGVNTQYFGPGTRLTVL.

The rearrangement links TRBV27 to TRBJ2-1, with D perhaps matching TRBD2 (6 bases). Trimming took 6 bases from V and 4 from J, leaving 10 bases between them. The germline V gene encodes CDR1 MNHEY and CDR2 SMNVEV (reference sequence). The CDR3 length is 13 residues. The CDR3 DNA sequence: TGTGCCAGCAGGGCGGGATCGTACAATGAGCAGTTCTTC. Translation gives CASRAGSYNEQFF.

The V and J genes are TRBV5-1 and TRBJ2-7; D is perhaps TRBD1 (5 bases). The CDR3 has 13 residues. The germline CDR1 and CDR2 sequences are SGHRS and YFSETQ. V lost 1 base and J lost 1, with 6 bases in between. CDR3 in amino acids: CASSLRGSYEQYF. DNA for the CDR3: TGCGCCAGCAGCTTGAGGGGATCCTACGAGCAGTACTTC.

The chain has TRBV15 and TRBJ1-1; TRBD1 agrees at 9 bases. With 5 bases clipped from V and 7 bases from J, the junction kept 11 bases outside the gene matches. The CDR3 runs to 15 residues. Germline CDR1 LNHNV, CDR2 YYDKDF (reference sequence). The CDR3 coding sequence is TGTGCCACCAGCCTAGCCCGACAGGGGGATTTTGAAGCTTTCTTT. It encodes CATSLARQGDFEAFF.

This chain links TRBV5-4 with TRBJ2-1, with TRBD2 matching 8 bases. Germline lookup yields CDR1 SGHNT and CDR2 YYREEE (reference sequence). The V and J ends lost 0 bases and 6 bases, in that order; junction bases with no gene match: 2. The CDR3 runs 14 residues. As DNA, the CDR3 is TGTGCCAGCAGCTTGGCCGGGGGGGCCAATGAGCAGTTCTTC. Its translation is CASSLAGGANEQFF.